Shown below are 14 T cell receptor beta chains from a single sample sequenced in a study of cytomegalovirus exposure and HLA in healthy donors (dated by TCRdb to 2016 to 2017). The library was obtained by the immunoSEQ multiplex PCR assay. The multiplex PCR relied on a mix of 60 forward primers for TCR Vbeta segments and 13 reverse primers for TCR Jbeta segments. What TCRdb holds here is the immuneACCESS table cut down to in-frame rearrangements. Part of the clones is not present; checked against another copy, under half of the missing clones reflect an unresolved V gene, and the others are unexplained. Across this sample there are over 150,000 clones, with 70% to 90% seen only once. The top ten constitute 4.8% of the sample. Sequencing was performed on PBMCs. The receptors come from a girl aged 10-17 years in good health and CMV-seropositive.

The chain has TRBV25-1 and TRBJ2-5; D gene uncertain. Germline V gene sequence: CDR1 MGHDK, CDR2 SYGVNS. Trimming shortened V by 4 bases and J by 5 bases, and 11 bases separated the two germline ends. This CDR3 is built from 13 residues. DNA for the CDR3: TGTGCCAGCAGTGCCGGTACGAGGGAGACCCAGTACTTC. It codes for CASSAGTRETQYF.

The genes are TRBV30 and TRBJ1-1, with 8 bases identical to TRBD1. Germline V CDR1 and CDR2: GTSNPN, SVGIG (reference sequence). The CDR3 loop spans 12 amino acids. Trimming took 7 bases from V and 5 from J; bases not matched to a gene: 6. CDR3 bases: TGTGCCTTGACAGGGGATGTGACTGAAGCTTTCTTT. It is translated as CALTGDVTEAFF. Combining the CDR3 with reference TRBV30 and TRBJ1-1 gives the whole variable domain SQTIHQWPATLVQPVGSPLSLECTVEGTSNPNLYWYRQAAGRGLQLLFYSVGIGQISSEVPQNLSASRPQDRQFILSSKKLLLSDSGFYLCALTGDVTEAFFGQGTRLTVV.

The CDR3 loop reads CASSYRQGATQNTEAFF. In nucleotides, the CDR3 is TGTGCCAGCAGCTACCGACAGGGGGCGACTCAGAACACTGAAGCTTTCTTT. V gene TRBV7-2 combines with J gene TRBJ1-1, with 10 nucleotides matching TRBD1. Germline-derived CDR1 and CDR2 are SGHTA and FQGNSA. J lost 1 base, V lost 4 bases, and 9 bases had no gene match. The CDR3 extends over 17 amino acids.

The chain couples TRBV2 to TRBJ1-2; perhaps TRBD1 as D (6 bases). Germline V gene sequence: CDR1 SNHLY, CDR2 FYNNEI. The CDR3 consists of 15 residues. V lost 6 bases and J 2 bases, leaving 16 bases between the germline ends. The chain's CDR3 is CASRVQGLNNYGYTF. DNA of the CDR3: TGTGCCAGCAGGGTACAGGGTTTAAACAACTATGGCTACACCTTC.

About this clone: The CDR3 does not close with the conserved phenylalanine or tryptophan, likely indicating a read error. The rearrangement uses TRBV27 and TRBJ1-1; the match to TRBD1 covers 9 bases. The CDR3 consists of 17 residues. The germline gives CDR1 MNHEY, CDR2 SMNVEV (reference sequence). The CDR3 bases are TGTGTCAGCAGTCCCCACCCGGGACAGGGTTTGTACACTGAAGCTTTCCTT. Residues: CVSSPHPGQGLYTEAFL.

For the CDR3, the DNA is TGTGCCAGCTCACCGGGGGGGAGCACTGAAGCTTTCTTT. Protein product: CASSPGGSTEAFF. V and J are TRBV18 and TRBJ1-1; perhaps TRBD1 as D (5 bases). CDR3 length: 13 amino acids. V lost 3 bases and J 4 bases, leaving 9 bases between the germline ends. The germline CDR1 and CDR2 sequences are KGHSH and LQKENI.

V usage is TRBV29-1 and J usage is TRBJ1-2, with D perhaps TRBD1 (6 bases). Germline V gives CDR1 SQVTM, CDR2 ANQGSEA. The CDR3 is made up of 15 amino acids. V was pared by 3 bases and J by 2 bases, with 16 bases between. The CDR3 DNA follows: TGCAGCGTTGACGAGTGGGGGCTCATAAACTATGGCTACACCTTC. Encoded protein: CSVDEWGLINYGYTF.

This clone was seen once. This rearrangement joins TRBV4-2 to TRBJ2-7, with TRBD2 identical over 13 bases. Germline loops: CDR1 LGHNA, CDR2 YNFKEQ. Trimming took 4 bases from V and 2 from J; bases not matched to a gene: 5. The CDR3 consists of 16 residues. CDR3 sequence reads: CASSRGLAGAPYEQYF. The CDR3 DNA reads TGTGCCAGCAGCCGAGGACTAGCGGGGGCTCCCTACGAGCAGTACTTC.

The chain combines TRBV10-3 with TRBJ1-1; possible D gene TRBD1, 6 bases. V was shortened by 0 bases and J by 4 bases, with 12 bases between the two germline ends. The germline V gene has CDR1 ENHRY and CDR2 SYGVKD. The length of the CDR3 is 15 residues. DNA for the CDR3: TGTGCCATCAGTGAGTCGGCGGGGGCGGCCACTGAAGCTTTCTTT. It translates to CAISESAGAATEAFF.

The chain joins TRBV10-3 to TRBJ1-5; 7 bases fit TRBD1. There are 14 residues in the CDR3. After removal of 3 bases from V and 3 bases from J, the junction contained 2 bases not matched to a gene. CDR1 ENHRY and CDR2 SYGVKD come from the germline V gene. CDR3 DNA sequence: TGTGCCATCAGTGAACAGGGGCTCAATCAGCCCCAGCATTTT. As protein: CAISEQGLNQPQHF.

This chain connects TRBV5-5 to TRBJ1-1; tentative D call: TRBD1 (5 bases). V was shortened by 4 bases and J by 4 bases, with 17 bases between the two germline ends. The CDR3 covers 15 residues. Per the germline V gene, CDR1 is SGHKS and CDR2 is YYEKEE (reference sequence). The CDR3 is CASSRVRSGPTEAFF. Here the CDR3 DNA reads TGTGCCAGCAGCCGGGTGCGATCAGGGCCCACTGAAGCTTTCTTT.

This clone was counted between two and nine times. The J gene is TRBJ2-7, the V gene TRBV11-2; possibly TRBD1 for D (8 bases). V lost 5 bases to trimming and J lost 1 base, with 18 bases between them. The CDR3 consists of 16 residues. The germline V gene has CDR1 SGHAT and CDR2 FQNNGV. The CDR3 sequence: CASSPRQGRGSYEQYF. DNA for the CDR3: TGTGCCAGCAGCCCCCGACAGGGGAGGGGGTCCTACGAGCAGTACTTC.

The chain is built from TRBV5-1 and TRBJ1-5; 7 bases fit TRBD1. The CDR3 runs 14 residues. Trimming took 3 bases from V and 1 from J; bases not matched to a gene: 1. Germline loops: CDR1 SGHRS, CDR2 YFSETQ. CDR3 nucleotides: TGCGCCAGCAGCTCGGGACAGAGCAATCAGCCCCAGCATTTT. This sequence encodes CASSSGQSNQPQHF.

Here the CDR3 reads CASSEGWLAVSNEQFF. The DNA for the CDR3 is TGTGCCAGCAGTGAAGGGTGGCTAGCAGTATCCAATGAGCAGTTCTTC. This chain uses TRBV6-1 with TRBJ2-1, with a tentative D call TRBD2 (5 bases). The CDR3 runs 16 residues. Germline V gene data show CDR1 as MNHNS and CDR2 as SASEGT. Trimming took 1 base from V and 6 from J, leaving 16 bases between them.